What follows is one TCR beta chain and its context. Its antigen is still unknown. Base qualities were left out, and no much larger clone turns up one base away. The data derive from a study of blood T cell repertoires in COVID-19 (dated by TCRdb to about 2020). Study-wide context: Samples covering the acute and convalescent phases of COVID-19 were provided by collaborators in the United States, Italy and Spain. The material from the prospective study consisted of cDNA or gDNA derived from T cells, B-cell-depleted T cells, or PBMCs. Subjects who had been exposed to COVID-19, were actively infected with it, or had recovered from it provided the deeply sampled blood TCRbeta repertoires that made up the dataset. The repertoires were released in a freely available public database meant as a resource for research on the immune response to SARS-CoV-2. Samples were obtained from the ongoing ImmuneRACE study (first 160 participants) and from some 1,200 subjects provided by 6 global collaborators. A de-identified subject ID, COVID-19 status, age in years and sex were almost always included in the sample metadata. HLA class I and class II types, where available, came from metadata supplied by the sample provider rather than from assay-based typing. Overall study outcomes, separate from this receptor: How much clinical and demographic metadata was included differed by source and by participant, and the metadata was provided uncurated.

Spanning cysteine to phenylalanine, the CDR3 consists of 13 amino acids. The DNA shown is the 39-base CDR3, in frame from base 1. Trimming removed 6 bases from V and 13 bases from J; the gene matches leave 9 bases unexplained. Whole blood was collected in K2EDTA tubes by collaborating institutions according to the institutions' own protocols. For TCRbeta analysis, collaborator samples were shipped as frozen whole blood, as isolated PBMCs, or as DNA extracted from either sample type. The immunoSEQ Assay, a bias-controlled multiplex PCR, was used to amplify TCRbeta CDR3 regions from genomic DNA. As for how the authors treated the data: Nucleated cell counts per sample were estimated from amplification of reference gene primers within the assay. To quantify the absolute abundance of each unique TCRbeta CDR3 rearrangement, sequence reads were collapsed and filtered. For each sample, productive Simpson clonality was calculated as the square root of Simpson's diversity index across productive rearrangements. TCRdb took over this immuneACCESS table, retaining in-frame rearrangements with V and J assigned. Such tables are incomplete; in checked studies, under half of the missing clones stem from an unresolved V gene, and the remainder is unexplained. V and J calls and clone size come straight from that table; D and trimming were deduced from the DNA. This sample comprises about 88,000 clones, about 88% of them detected only once. The ten top clones hold roughly 2.8% of the sample.

Sequenced material: peripheral blood. The source is an elderly woman with acute or convalescent COVID-19. The sequence is built from TRBV12-3 or TRBV12-4 and TRBJ1-6; 7 middle bases align to TRBD1. The CDR3 in this case is CASSPGQVFPLHF. The base sequence is TGTGCCAGCAGCCCTGGACAGGTCTTCCCCCTCCACTTT.